One T cell receptor beta chain is described in this entry. The data stem from a study of blood T cell repertoires in COVID-19. Study summary: Sites across the United States, Italy and Spain contributed samples from acute and convalescent COVID-19. PBMCs, B-cell-depleted T cells, or T cells were the source of the cDNA or gDNA that made up the material.

The CDR3 extends over 13 amino acids. V dropped 5 bases and J dropped 2 bases, with 9 bases sitting between them. Per the germline V gene, CDR1 is PRHDT and CDR2 is FYEKMQ (reference sequence). In the source study's methods: Nucleated cell number was recorded as an estimate derived from reference gene primer amplification. Generated by immunoSEQ multiplex PCR, the TCRdb table keeps only in-frame clones and is missing some. The DNA was the basis for D and trimming; V, J and clone size are from that table. Of around 200,000 clones in the sample, 80% to 85% were seen once. This rearrangement joins TRBV13 to TRBJ1-2; possibly TRBD1 for D (5 bases). The sequenced material came from peripheral blood. The source of this sequence is a middle-aged woman with acute or convalescent COVID-19. CDR3 sequence (DNA): TGTGCCAGCAGCGCGACAGAGAACTATGGCTACACCTTC. Amino acids: CASSATENYGYTF. Using reference TRBV13 and TRBJ1-2 for the parts outside the CDR3, the full variable domain is AAGVIQSPRHLIKEKRETATLKCYPIPRHDTVYWYQQGPGQDPQFLISFYEKMQSDKGSIPDRFSAQQFSDYHSELNMSSLELGDSALYFCASSATENYGYTFGSGTRLTVV.